The 2 T cell receptor beta chains reported below all come from one sample, sequenced in a study of blood T cell repertoires in COVID-19. The repertoire was sequenced with immunoSEQ multiplex PCR; TCRdb's copy has only in-frame clones and lacks some. Found here are some 200,000 clones, 75% to 85% of them singletons; the top ten hold 11%. What was sequenced was peripheral blood. The origin of the receptors is a woman in her 40s with COVID-19, enrolled during active disease.

The rearrangement uses TRBV5-6 and TRBJ1-5, with unresolved D. CDR1 and CDR2 from the germline V gene are SGHDT and YYEEEE. This CDR3 spans 15 amino acids. V gave up 0 bases and J gave up 4 bases, with 11 bases separating them. The chain's CDR3 is CASSLGAGSNQPQHF. Here the CDR3 DNA reads TGTGCCAGCAGCTTGGGGGCCGGTAGTAATCAGCCCCAGCATTTT.

The rearrangement links TRBV13 to TRBJ2-6, with TRBD1 matching 8 bases. After removal of 10 bases from V and 1 base from J, the junction contained 15 bases not matched to a gene. The CDR3 runs to 18 residues. Germline V CDR1 and CDR2: PRHDT, FYEKMQ (reference sequence). This CDR3 is CATLGQGPLVSGANVLTF. The CDR3, as DNA: TGTGCCACCTTAGGACAGGGCCCTTTGGTATCTGGGGCCAACGTCCTGACTTTC.